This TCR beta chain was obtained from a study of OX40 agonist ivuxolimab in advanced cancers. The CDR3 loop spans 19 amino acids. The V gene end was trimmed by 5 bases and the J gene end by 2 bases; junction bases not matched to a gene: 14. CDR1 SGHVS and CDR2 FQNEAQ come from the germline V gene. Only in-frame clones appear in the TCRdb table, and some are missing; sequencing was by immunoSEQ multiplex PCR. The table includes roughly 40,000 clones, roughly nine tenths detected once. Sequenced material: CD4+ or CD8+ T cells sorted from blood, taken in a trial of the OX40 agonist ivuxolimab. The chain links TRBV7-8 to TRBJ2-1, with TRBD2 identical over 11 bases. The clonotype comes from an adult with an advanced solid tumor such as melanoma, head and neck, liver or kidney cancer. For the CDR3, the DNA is TGTGCCAGCAGCCCACAGGTTTCGACTAGCGGGGAAACCTACAATGAGCAGTTCTTC. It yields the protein CASSPQVSTSGETYNEQFF. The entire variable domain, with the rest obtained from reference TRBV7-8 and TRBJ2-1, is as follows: GAGVSQSPRYKVAKRGQDVALRCDPISGHVSLFWYQQALGQGPEFLTYFQNEAQLDKSGLPSDRFFAERPEGSVSTLKIQRTQQEDSAVYLCASSPQVSTSGETYNEQFFGPGTRLTVL.